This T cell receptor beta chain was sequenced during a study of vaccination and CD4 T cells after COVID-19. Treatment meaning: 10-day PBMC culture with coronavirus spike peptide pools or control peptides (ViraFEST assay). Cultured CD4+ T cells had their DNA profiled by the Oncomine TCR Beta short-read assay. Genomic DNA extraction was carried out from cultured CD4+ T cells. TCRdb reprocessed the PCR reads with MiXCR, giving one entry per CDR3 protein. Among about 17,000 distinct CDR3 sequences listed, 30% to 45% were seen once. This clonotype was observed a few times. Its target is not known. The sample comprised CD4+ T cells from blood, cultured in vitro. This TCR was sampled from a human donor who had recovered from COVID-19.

The CDR3 DNA follows: TGTGCCAGCGGGCGAGGAACAGATACGCAGTATTTT. Its protein product is CASGRGTDTQYF. V and J are TRBV2 and TRBJ2-3; D remains ambiguous. The CDR3 has 12 residues. Germline V gene lookup returns CDR1 SNHLY and CDR2 FYNNEI. V was shortened by 8 bases and J by 3 bases, with 9 bases between the two germline ends.